This is a list of T cell receptor beta chains from one sample in a study of T-cell reconstitution after alpha-beta-depleted transplantation in children. TCRdb reanalysed the PCR reads using MiXCR and keeps one entry per CDR3 protein. The data show around 500,000 distinct CDR3 sequences, with approximately 12% seen just once and about 6% held by the top ten. Sequenced material: PBMCs from the stem cell graft donor, taken from the stem cell graft. Source of these receptors: a human donor who donated a stem cell graft to a child with combined immunodeficiency. CDR3s include the opening cysteine and the closing phenylalanine or tryptophan. The order of the fields is D gene, V gene, clone size, J gene, CDR3 length, CDR3 DNA, CDR3 protein. D genes are given only for firm matches. The size entry is marked missing in some rows and otherwise reads once, few, many or a size class.

D gene: .
V gene: TRBV10-3
clone size: few
J gene: TRBJ2-3
CDR3 length: 16
CDR3 DNA: TGTGCCATCAGATTAAGGAACAGTCCCCGGGGGGATACGCAGTATTTT
CDR3 protein: CAIRLRNSPRGDTQYF

D gene: TRBD2
V gene: TRBV12-3/TRBV12-4
clone size: many
J gene: TRBJ2-7
CDR3 length: 14
CDR3 DNA: TGTGCCAGCAGTTCTAGCGGGGGGGCCTACGAGCAGTACTTC
CDR3 protein: CASSSSGGAYEQYF

D gene: .
V gene: TRBV28
clone size: few
J gene: TRBJ1-2
CDR3 length: 12
CDR3 DNA: TGTGCCAGCAGTCCGACGGTCTATGGCTACACCTTC
CDR3 protein: CASSPTVYGYTF

D gene: .
V gene: TRBV29-1
clone size: many
J gene: TRBJ2-3
CDR3 length: 13
CDR3 DNA: TGCAGCGTTGAGGCGGTGAGGGCAGATACGCAGTATTTT
CDR3 protein: CSVEAVRADTQYF

D gene: .
V gene: TRBV6-5
clone size: many
J gene: TRBJ2-1
CDR3 length: 15
CDR3 DNA: TGTGCCAGCACCATAGGGGGGGGCTCCTACAATGAGCAGTTCTTC
CDR3 protein: CASTIGGGSYNEQFF

D gene: TRBD2
V gene: TRBV6-2/TRBV6-3
clone size: .
J gene: TRBJ2-3
CDR3 length: 17
CDR3 DNA: TGTGCCAGCAGTTACACTTTAAGCGGGAGCCCCACAGATACGCAGTATTTT
CDR3 protein: CASSYTLSGSPTDTQYF

D gene: .
V gene: TRBV28
clone size: few
J gene: TRBJ2-7
CDR3 length: 11
CDR3 DNA: TGTGCCAGCAGTTACGCCGGGAAGGAGTACTTC
CDR3 protein: CASSYAGKEYF

D gene: .
V gene: TRBV9
clone size: many
J gene: TRBJ2-2
CDR3 length: 14
CDR3 DNA: TGTGCCAGCAGCGTAGGGAAGAACACCGGGGAGCTGTTTTTT
CDR3 protein: CASSVGKNTGELFF

D gene: TRBD2
V gene: TRBV12-3/TRBV12-4
clone size: .
J gene: TRBJ2-1
CDR3 length: 13
CDR3 DNA: TGTGCCAGCACTAGCGGGAGACCGTATGAGCAGTTCTTC
CDR3 protein: CASTSGRPYEQFF

D gene: .
V gene: TRBV7-3
clone size: .
J gene: TRBJ2-5
CDR3 length: 15
CDR3 DNA: TGTGCCAGCAGCCCCCAGGGGGCGCGGGGGGAGACCCAGTACTTC
CDR3 protein: CASSPQGARGETQYF

D gene: .
V gene: TRBV7-2
clone size: .
J gene: TRBJ2-2
CDR3 length: 15
CDR3 DNA: TGTGCCAGCAGTGTGATCGGAGGGCTGGGCGGGGAGCTGTTTTTT
CDR3 protein: CASSVIGGLGGELFF

D gene: TRBD2
V gene: TRBV5-4
clone size: many
J gene: TRBJ2-1
CDR3 length: 16
CDR3 DNA: TGTGCCAGCAGCCGTCGGAGCGGGGGGGATTACAATGAGCAGTTCTTC
CDR3 protein: CASSRRSGGDYNEQFF